The 16 T cell receptor beta chains in this list originate from one sample, sequenced in a study of cytomegalovirus exposure and HLA in healthy donors. With 60 Vbeta and 13 Jbeta primers, the PCR was carried out. Profiled with immunoSEQ multiplex PCR; TCRdb holds only in-frame clones, not every one. Altogether a few hundred thousand clones are present, under 90% being singletons, with the ten largest covering 0.3%. Sequenced: PBMCs. These receptors were obtained from a girl aged 2-10 years in good health and CMV-seronegative.

This clone was seen a single time. The chain carries TRBV6-6 and TRBJ2-1, with TRBD2 matching over 9 bases. The J segment lost 6 bases and the V segment lost 5 bases, leaving 8 bases of the junction unmatched. The germline V gene has CDR1 MNHNY and CDR2 SVGAGI (reference sequence). The CDR3 is made up of 15 amino acids. The CDR3 sequence: CASSTGTSLSNEQFF. DNA for the CDR3: TGTGCCAGCAGTACCGGGACTAGCTTGTCCAATGAGCAGTTCTTC.

The sample holds a few counts of this clone. The chain links TRBV5-1 to TRBJ1-6; 9 positions agree with TRBD1. Germline-derived CDR1 and CDR2 are SGHRS and YFSETQ. The CDR3 runs to 16 residues. V shed 4 bases, J shed 12 bases, and the junction held 14 bases outside the gene matches. CDR3: CASSPGQGFASLPLHF. In nucleotides, the CDR3 is TGCGCCAGCAGCCCGGGACAGGGTTTCGCTTCCCTACCCCTCCACTTT.

This clone was picked up one time. The chain couples TRBV28 to TRBJ1-3, with a possible D match to TRBD1 (5 bases). CDR1 is MDHEN and CDR2 is SYDVKM in the germline V gene. The CDR3 contains 16 residues. Trimming shortened V by 4 bases and J by 0 bases, and 13 bases separated the two germline ends. In DNA form, the CDR3 reads TGTGCCAGCAGTTCCCGGGGGGAACCCTCTGGAAACACCATATATTTT. It translates to CASSSRGEPSGNTIYF. The whole variable domain, remainder taken from reference TRBV28 and TRBJ1-3, is DVKVTQSSRYLVKRTGEKVFLECVQDMDHENMFWYRQDPGLGLRLIYFSYDVKMKEKGDIPEGYSVSREKKERFSLILESASTNQTSMYLCASSSRGEPSGNTIYFGEGSWLTVV.

The chain links TRBV10-3 to TRBJ2-5; TRBD2 aligns across 8 bases. Germline CDR1 ENHRY, CDR2 SYGVKD. Trimming took 1 base from V and 2 from J; bases not matched to a gene: 6. This CDR3 region has 16 residues. CDR3 residues: CAISEWVAGSQETQYF. The CDR3 region has the DNA TGTGCCATCAGTGAGTGGGTAGCGGGGAGTCAAGAGACCCAGTACTTC.

The chain combines TRBV28 with TRBJ2-2; tentatively, D is TRBD2 (7 bases). V was shortened by 2 bases and J by 3 bases, with 10 bases between the two germline ends. CDR3 length: 15 amino acids. The germline CDR1 and CDR2 sequences are MDHEN and SYDVKM. The CDR3 is CASSLRGADTGELFF. The CDR3 DNA reads as TGTGCCAGCAGTTTACGGGGGGCAGACACCGGGGAGCTGTTTTTT.

The CDR3 DNA follows: TGTGCCAGCAGCTTCCAAGCGGGGGGCCACCGCAATGAGCAGTTCTTC. Translation: CASSFQAGGHRNEQFF. This chain connects TRBV5-4 to TRBJ2-1; TRBD2 agrees at 9 bases. From germline, CDR1 is SGHNT and CDR2 YYREEE (reference sequence). With 2 bases clipped from V and 6 bases from J, the junction kept 9 bases outside the gene matches. This CDR3 has 16 amino acids.

This clone occurred a few times. The chain combines TRBV15 with TRBJ2-5, with 8 bases aligning to TRBD2. The CDR3 is 15 amino acids. CDR1 is LNHNV and CDR2 is YYDKDF in the germline V gene (reference sequence). V lost 5 bases, J lost 7 bases, and 12 bases stayed unmatched. The CDR3 coding sequence is TGTGCCACCAGCGATCGCGGGGGGCCCGGCGGGACCCAGTACTTC. Protein: CATSDRGGPGGTQYF.

The chain uses TRBV7-3 and TRBJ1-1, with D unresolved. Trimming stripped 0 bases from V and 9 bases from J, with 11 bases between. The CDR3 consists of 13 residues. Looked up from germline, CDR1 is SGHTA and CDR2 is FQGTGA. The CDR3 here is CASSLTVPVKAFF. The DNA of the CDR3 is TGTGCCAGCAGCTTAACGGTTCCAGTTAAAGCTTTCTTT.

This clone was counted once. The CDR3 region has the DNA TGTGCCAGCAGCAATACCTCTGGGAGAGGGGGCTACACCTTC. The encoded protein is CASSNTSGRGGYTF. This sequence joins TRBV21-1 and TRBJ1-2. TRBV21-1 is a documented pseudogene. The CDR3 spans 14 residues.

The V gene is TRBV5-4, the J gene TRBJ2-1, with TRBD2 matching 10 bases. CDR1 is SGHNT and CDR2 is YYREEE in the germline V gene (reference sequence). Germline trimming cut 2 bases from V and 6 bases from J; bases unmatched to any gene: 8. CDR3 size: 16 residues. The CDR3 DNA follows: TGTGCCAGCAGCTTTGTACTAGCGGGGTTTGGCAATGAGCAGTTCTTC. It encodes CASSFVLAGFGNEQFF.

This clone has more than one count but fewer than ten. The genes are TRBV10-3 and TRBJ2-1; 9 nucleotides match TRBD2. CDR1 and CDR2 (germline): ENHRY, SYGVKD. Unmatched junction bases numbered 10, after V lost 10 bases and J lost 9 bases. This CDR3 contains 13 residues. DNA for the CDR3: TGTGCCACCCTGGGTAGCGGGAGTCCTGAGCAGTTCTTC. Its protein product is CATLGSGSPEQFF.

This clone was seen once. This chain connects TRBV28 to TRBJ2-7; 7 nucleotides line up with TRBD2. The trim removed 7 bases at V and 1 base at J, leaving 7 bases unmatched. CDR3 length: 14 residues. The germline gives CDR1 MDHEN, CDR2 SYDVKM. CDR3 region: CASTSGTASYEQYF. In nucleotides, the CDR3 is TGTGCCAGCACGAGCGGGACGGCATCCTACGAGCAGTACTTC.

The chain joins TRBV28 to TRBJ2-7; 10 bases agree with TRBD1. The germline V gene has CDR1 MDHEN and CDR2 SYDVKM. Unmatched junction bases numbered 8, after V lost 6 bases and J lost 0 bases. The CDR3 length is 16 residues. CDR3 amino acids: CASSSGGQGSSYEQYF. Here the CDR3 DNA reads TGTGCCAGCAGCTCAGGGGGACAGGGGAGCTCCTACGAGCAGTACTTC.

The chain combines TRBV4-1 with TRBJ2-5; tentative D call: TRBD1 (6 bases). The J call is in doubt because the DNA end fits TRBJ2-7 better. This CDR3 is built from 14 residues. Germline assignment: CDR1 MGHRA and CDR2 YSYEKL. The CDR3 here is CASSPIGQHYEQYF. The CDR3 coding sequence is TGCGCCAGCAGCCCAATCGGACAGCACTACGAGCAGTACTTC.

This sequence joins TRBV27 and TRBJ2-3, with 11 positions matching TRBD2. With V trimmed by 5 bases and J by 0 bases, 1 base remained unmatched. CDR3 length: 15 residues. Per germline, CDR1 MNHEY and CDR2 SMNVEV (reference sequence). The CDR3 region is CASSRLAGSTDTQYF. For the CDR3, the DNA is TGTGCCAGCAGTCGACTAGCGGGGAGCACAGATACGCAGTATTTT.

This clone was seen a handful of times. The chain employs TRBV2 and TRBJ2-3, with a possible D match to TRBD2 (6 bases). Trimming took off 6 bases at V and 0 bases at J, with 19 bases between the two ends. CDR1 and CDR2 from the germline V gene are SNHLY and FYNNEI. The CDR3 contains 17 residues. The CDR3 coding sequence is TGTGCCAGCAGCCCCGGTGGTAGCGGACTTAGCACAGATACGCAGTATTTT. Amino acid sequence: CASSPGGSGLSTDTQYF.